This T cell receptor (beta chain) was captured by sequencing in a study of blood T cell repertoires in COVID-19. The overall study: PBMCs, B-cell-depleted T cells, or T cells were the source of the cDNA or gDNA that made up the material.

In the original workflow: Estimation of nucleated cell counts was performed using reference gene primer amplification. The method was immunoSEQ multiplex PCR; TCRdb's version includes in-frame clones alone and lacks a portion of them. That table is the source of V, J and clone size, and D and trimming were worked out from the DNA. The data show around 250,000 clones, about 87% seen once. Germline V CDR1 and CDR2: LNHDA, SQIVND (reference sequence). The CDR3 extends over 12 amino acids. J lost 13 bases, V lost 3 bases, and 5 bases had no gene match. This receptor was obtained from a woman in her 70s with active or convalescent COVID-19. V gene TRBV19 combines with J gene TRBJ1-4; TRBD1 matches 7 bases. The specimen sequenced was peripheral blood. This CDR3 is CASSMTGIGLFF. CDR3 coding DNA: TGTGCCAGTAGTATGACAGGGATTGGACTGTTTTTT.